This entry features one T cell receptor beta chain sequence. Its matching antigen is unknown. The source of the sample is a study of cytomegalovirus exposure and HLA in healthy donors. Study-wide results and limits: The study found most TCR sequences rare, yet found some public TCRs in many donors. TRBV6-2, TRBV6-3 and some other V segments were unresolvable in 87-base-pair reads.

From germline, CDR1 is MDHEN and CDR2 SYDVKM. V shed 6 bases and J 3 bases; nucleotides not matched to a gene: 8. The CDR3 has 14 residues. Use of 60 Vbeta and 13 Jbeta primers characterized the PCR. Clones were sequenced by immunoSEQ multiplex PCR, and TCRdb holds only the in-frame ones, with some missing. The profile covers 130,000 to 150,000 clones, with around 80% appearing a single time and less than 1.5% taken by the ten largest. This clonotype was sampled from a male donor in good health and CMV-seropositive. The genes are TRBV28 and TRBJ2-7, with 7 nucleotides matching TRBD2. Sequencing was carried out using PBMCs. CDR3 coding DNA: TGTGCCAGCAGCAGCGGGACGGACCTCTACGAGCAGTACTTC. Protein: CASSSGTDLYEQYF.